This is a list of T cell receptor beta chains from one sample in a study of CD8+ T cells in alopecia areata. TCRdb keeps only in-frame clones here, not all; method: immunoSEQ multiplex PCR. The sample yields fewer than 200,000 clones, over 50% seen once. This sample comprised CD4+ T cells sorted from blood, obtained at week 0. The receptors here all came from a human donor with alopecia areata. CDR3s include the opening cysteine and the closing phenylalanine or tryptophan. The order of the fields is clone size, J gene, D gene, V gene, CDR3 protein, CDR3 DNA. A D gene is named only where the DNA matches it firmly. Size values are once, few and many counts, or a class for expanded clones, and some rows have none.

>NA|TRBJ2-7|TRBD1|TRBV7-9
CASSPGTNRGSYEQYF
TGTGCCAGCAGCCCGGGGACGAACAGGGGTTCGTACGAGCAGTACTTC
>NA|TRBJ1-6|NA|TRBV9
CASSGSNSYNSPLHF
TGTGCCAGCAGCGGTTCCAACTCCTATAATTCACCCCTCCACTTT
>NA|TRBJ2-5|TRBD1|TRBV6-5
CASSTPGQQETQYF
TGTGCCAGCAGCACGCCGGGACAGCAAGAGACCCAGTACTTC
>NA|TRBJ1-5|NA|TRBV4-2
CASSQEFAGNQPQHF
TGTGCCAGCAGCCAAGAGTTTGCGGGAAATCAGCCCCAGCATTTT
>NA|TRBJ2-5|TRBD2|TRBV7-9
CASSLGTSGQETQYF
TGTGCCAGCAGCTTAGGGACTAGCGGCCAAGAGACCCAGTACTTC
>NA|TRBJ2-4|NA|TRBV7-9
CASSWGHDKNIQYF
TGTGCCAGCAGCTGGGGACACGACAAAAACATTCAGTACTTC
>NA|TRBJ2-4|TRBD1|TRBV7-9
CASSHRGNIQYF
TGTGCCAGCAGTCACAGGGGAAACATTCAGTACTTC
>NA|TRBJ1-1|NA|TRBV15
CATSRDPRGAEAFF
TGTGCCACCAGCAGAGATCCCCGGGGGGCTGAAGCTTTCTTT
>NA|TRBJ1-5|NA|TRBV7-9
CASSLWPEDGYNQPQHF
TGTGCCAGCAGCTTATGGCCCGAGGACGGATACAATCAGCCCCAGCATTTT
>NA|TRBJ2-7|NA|TRBV11-2
CASSLMFGQVGEQYF
TGTGCCAGCAGCTTAATGTTCGGGCAGGTGGGCGAGCAGTACTTC
>NA|TRBJ2-2|NA|TRBV19
CASSIGTDINTGELFF
TGTGCCAGTAGTATAGGGACAGACATCAACACCGGGGAGCTGTTTTTT
>few|TRBJ2-1|TRBD1|TRBV15
CATSRDISQDRVYNEQFF
TGTGCCACCAGCAGAGATATATCCCAGGACAGGGTTTACAATGAGCAGTTCTTC
>NA|TRBJ1-1|NA|TRBV5-1
CASSLAGQMNTEAFF
TGCGCCAGCAGCTTGGCCGGGCAGATGAACACTGAAGCTTTCTTT
>few|TRBJ2-3|NA|TRBV4-1
CASSHLAGPQDTQYF
TGCGCCAGCAGCCATCTGGCGGGGCCTCAAGATACGCAGTATTTT
>NA|TRBJ2-3|NA|TRBV29-1
CSVTPGQRDLDTQYF
TGCAGCGTTACCCCTGGGCAGCGAGATTTGGATACGCAGTATTTT
>NA|TRBJ2-5|TRBD1|TRBV29-1
CSVARGNGETQYF
TGCAGCGTTGCCAGGGGGAATGGAGAGACCCAGTACTTC
>NA|TRBJ2-7|TRBD2|TRBV29-1
CSVGLAAYEQYF
TGCAGCGTTGGACTAGCGGCCTACGAGCAGTACTTC
>few|TRBJ1-1|TRBD1|TRBV7-9
CASSWGTDTEAFF
TGTGCCAGCAGCTGGGGGACAGACACTGAAGCTTTCTTT
>once|TRBJ2-5|NA|TRBV5-1
CASSSTGRETQYF
TGCGCCAGCTCCTCGACAGGGAGGGAGACCCAGTACTTC
>NA|TRBJ1-5|TRBD1|TRBV27
CASSLGQGSNQPQHF
TGTGCCAGCAGTTTAGGACAGGGCAGCAATCAGCCCCAGCATTTT
>NA|TRBJ1-6|NA|TRBV5-6
CASSLIDSGPWGLHF
TGTGCCAGCAGCTTGATAGACTCGGGCCCTTGGGGCCTCCACTTT
>NA|TRBJ1-6|TRBD1|TRBV19
CASRDRGVDSYNSPLHF
TGTGCCAGTAGAGACAGGGGCGTTGACTCCTATAATTCACCCCTCCACTTT
>few|TRBJ2-6|NA|TRBV30
CAWSYSGANVLTF
TGTGCCTGGAGCTATTCTGGGGCCAACGTCCTGACTTTC
>few|TRBJ2-7|TRBD2|TRBV29-1
CSGLAGDTSYEQYF
TGCAGTGGACTAGCGGGGGATACGTCCTACGAGCAGTACTTC
>NA|TRBJ2-5|NA|TRBV28
CASSQGKETQYF
TGTGCCAGCAGTCAGGGGAAGGAGACCCAGTACTTC
>NA|TRBJ1-2|NA|TRBV30
CAWSVSRRGYGYTF
TGTGCCTGGAGTGTCTCCCGCAGGGGATATGGCTACACCTTC
>NA|TRBJ1-5|NA|TRBV27
CASRGAGVSNNQPQHF
TGTGCCAGCAGGGGGGCAGGGGTCTCGAACAATCAGCCCCAGCATTTT
>NA|TRBJ1-2|TRBD1|TRBV19
CASGRGTYGYTF
TGTGCCAGTGGCAGGGGGACCTATGGCTACACCTTC
>NA|TRBJ2-3|TRBD1|TRBV5-6
CASSSRGRRDTQYF
TGTGCCAGCAGCTCCAGGGGGCGTAGAGATACGCAGTATTTT
>NA|TRBJ2-1|NA|TRBV5-1
CASSLSLNEQFF
TGCGCCAGCAGCTTGTCCCTCAATGAGCAGTTCTTC
>NA|TRBJ2-7|NA|TRBV5-1
CASSLAGTTYEQYF
TGCGCCAGCAGCTTGGCGGGGACAACCTACGAGCAGTACTTC
>NA|TRBJ2-1|NA|TRBV7-2
CASSLASINEQFF
TGTGCCAGCAGCTTAGCCTCTATTAATGAGCAGTTCTTC
>NA|TRBJ2-2|NA|TRBV2
CASSDTGELFF
TGTGCCAGCAGTGACACCGGGGAGCTGTTTTTT
>NA|TRBJ1-5|NA|TRBV30
CAWSGDYNQPQHF
TGTGCCTGGAGTGGGGATTATAATCAGCCCCAGCATTTT
>NA|TRBJ1-5|NA|TRBV27
CASVHRDINQPQHF
TGTGCCAGCGTACACAGGGATATCAATCAGCCCCAGCATTTT
>NA|TRBJ2-3|NA|TRBV10-3
CAISPGRGTDTQYF
TGTGCCATCAGCCCCGGCAGGGGAACAGATACGCAGTATTTT
>few|TRBJ1-1|NA|TRBV6-5
CASNRGDTEAFF
TGTGCCAGCAATAGAGGCGACACTGAAGCTTTCTTT
>NA|TRBJ2-5|NA|TRBV6-1
CASSERPGAETQYF
TGTGCCAGCAGTGAAAGGCCGGGAGCGGAGACCCAGTACTTC
>NA|TRBJ1-5|NA|TRBV28
CATRDTLQPQHF
TGTGCCACCCGGGACACTCTACAGCCCCAGCATTTT